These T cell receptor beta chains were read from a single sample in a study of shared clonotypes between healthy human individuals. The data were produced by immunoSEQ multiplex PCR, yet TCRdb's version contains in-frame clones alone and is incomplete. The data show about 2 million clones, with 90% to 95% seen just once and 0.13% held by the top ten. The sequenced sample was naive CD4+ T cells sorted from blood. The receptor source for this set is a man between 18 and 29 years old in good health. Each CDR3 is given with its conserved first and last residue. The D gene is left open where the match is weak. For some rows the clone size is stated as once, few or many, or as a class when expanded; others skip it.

CASSLWTSGGLETQYF TGCGCCAGCAGCTTATGGACTAGCGGGGGGTTGGAGACCCAGTACTTC TRBJ2-5 . TRBD2 TRBV5-1
CASSLVAGATDTQYF TGTGCCAGCAGCTTGGTAGCGGGGGCCACAGATACGCAGTATTTT TRBJ2-3 . TRBD2 TRBV5-4
CASSLVDGQGYEQYF TGTGCCAGCAGCTTAGTTGATGGACAGGGCTACGAGCAGTACTTC TRBJ2-7 . TRBD1 TRBV11-2
CASLPDSTGELFF TGTGCCAGCCTCCCTGACTCCACCGGGGAGCTGTTTTTT TRBJ2-2 . . TRBV2
CACNSWEGATNEQFF TGCGCCTGCAACTCATGGGAGGGGGCGACCAATGAGCAGTTCTTC TRBJ2-1 . . TRBV5-1
CASSLWGAGAPDTQYF TGTGCCAGCAGCTTGTGGGGAGCGGGGGCCCCAGATACGCAGTATTTT TRBJ2-3 . TRBD2 TRBV11-2
CATGGAGGYNEQFF TGTGCCACCGGAGGGGCGGGAGGCTACAATGAGCAGTTCTTC TRBJ2-1 once TRBD2 TRBV6-4
CAWRDYRVNTGELFF TGTGCCTGGAGAGATTACAGGGTGAACACCGGGGAGCTGTTTTTT TRBJ2-2 once . TRBV30
CASSLLRNNEQFF TGTGCTAGCAGCTTACTACGGAACAATGAGCAGTTCTTC TRBJ2-1 . . TRBV7-7
CASSWGGQGAEKLFF TGTGCCAGCAGCTGGGGCGGACAGGGTGCTGAAAAACTGTTTTTT TRBJ1-4 . TRBD1 TRBV7-9
CASSLGRRNEKLFF TGTGCCAGCAGTTTAGGACGGCGAAATGAAAAACTGTTTTTT TRBJ1-4 . . TRBV6-5
CASSPRASNTEAFF TGTGCCAGCAGCCCGCGGGCCTCGAACACTGAAGCTTTCTTT TRBJ1-1 . . TRBV7-9
CASSRDRGPNSPLHF TGTGCCAGCAGTCGGGACAGGGGGCCGAATTCACCCCTCCACTTT TRBJ1-6 once TRBD1 TRBV6-6
CASSGTSGRTGELFF TGTGCCAGCAGTGGGACTAGCGGGAGAACCGGGGAGCTGTTTTTT TRBJ2-2 . TRBD2 TRBV6-5
CATSRSKTGGGSSPLHF TGTGCCACCAGCAGATCCAAGACAGGGGGAGGATCTTCACCCCTCCACTTT TRBJ1-6 . TRBD1 TRBV15
CAISDPGTGPSTDTQYF TGTGCCATCAGTGACCCCGGGACAGGGCCCTCCACAGATACGCAGTATTTT TRBJ2-3 once TRBD1 TRBV10-3
CASSPDRGRSETQYF TGTGCCAGCAGTCCCGACAGGGGCAGGAGTGAGACCCAGTACTTC TRBJ2-5 . TRBD1 TRBV6-1
CASSPYLLREKNIQYF TGTGCCAGCTCACCCTACCTTTTGAGGGAGAAAAACATTCAGTACTTC TRBJ2-4 . . TRBV18
CASSLTGISNQPQHF TGTGCCAGTAGTCTGACAGGGATCAGCAATCAGCCCCAGCATTTT TRBJ1-5 . TRBD1 TRBV19
CASSGSPGTSGRASYNEQFF TGTGCCAGCAGCGGATCCCCTGGGACTAGCGGGAGGGCCTCCTACAATGAGCAGTTCTTC TRBJ2-1 . TRBD2 TRBV2
CASSLVSSAAFF TGTGCCAGCAGCTTAGTATCCTCGGCGGCTTTCTTT TRBJ1-1 . . TRBV7-9
CASHRSPSGGEEQYF TGTGCCAGCCATAGGAGTCCCAGCGGGGGGGAGGAGCAGTACTTC TRBJ2-7 . TRBD2 TRBV6-5
CASSPDRVNTEAFF TGTGCCAGTAGCCCCGACAGGGTCAACACTGAAGCTTTCTTT TRBJ1-1 few TRBD1 TRBV19
CASSSRTGVTGNTIYF TGTGCCAGCAGCTCAAGGACAGGGGTGACTGGAAACACCATATATTTT TRBJ1-3 . TRBD1 TRBV11-2
CASSWITNYGYTF TGTGCCAGCAGTTGGATCACTAACTATGGCTACACCTTC TRBJ1-2 . . TRBV5-6
CASSLGVAYTF TGTGCCAGCAGCCTGGGGGTAGCCTACACCTTC TRBJ1-2 . . TRBV2
CASSPPGNGGSGNTIYF TGTGCCAGCTCACCTCCGGGGAACGGCGGGTCAGGAAACACCATATATTTT TRBJ1-3 . . TRBV18
CASKSERGNQPQHF TGTGCCAGCAAGTCGGAAAGGGGCAATCAGCCCCAGCATTTT TRBJ1-5 . . TRBV6-1
CASSSDLRAFF TGTGCCAGCAGTTCGGACTTGAGAGCTTTCTTT TRBJ1-1 . . TRBV6-1
CASSLEGGGTQETQYF TGTGCCAGCAGCTTAGAGGGAGGGGGAACTCAAGAGACCCAGTACTTC TRBJ2-5 . . TRBV11-3
CASSEAVYGYTF TGTGCCAGCAGTGAAGCGGTATATGGCTACACCTTC TRBJ1-2 . . TRBV2
CASSQTPSTGMNTGELFF TGTGCCAGCAGCCAGACCCCATCGACAGGGATGAACACCGGGGAGCTGTTTTTT TRBJ2-2 . TRBD1 TRBV7-6
CASSLDPLGMTQHF TGTGCCAGCAGTCTGGACCCCCTCGGGATGACCCAGCATTTT TRBJ1-5 . . TRBV6-1
CASSLGGKTNEKLFF TGTGCCAGCAGCTTGGGTGGGAAAACTAATGAAAAACTGTTTTTT TRBJ1-4 . . TRBV5-4
CASSRGTADPQETQYF TGCGCCAGCAGCCGCGGGACGGCGGATCCCCAAGAGACCCAGTACTTC TRBJ2-5 . . TRBV4-1
CASSSITGQGSYNEQFF TGTGCCAGCAGCTCAATAACAGGACAGGGCTCCTACAATGAGCAGTTCTTC TRBJ2-1 . TRBD1 TRBV14
CASYYSGTGNTGELFF TGTGCCAGCTATTACTCCGGGACAGGGAACACCGGGGAGCTGTTTTTT TRBJ2-2 . TRBD1 TRBV6-5
CASSSYTSGRYEQYF TGTGCCAGCAGTTCTTATACTAGCGGGAGATACGAGCAGTACTTC TRBJ2-7 . TRBD2 TRBV6-5
CASSYAGYYGYTF TGTGCCAGCAGTTACGCGGGGTACTATGGCTACACCTTC TRBJ1-2 few . TRBV6-5
CASSLGWASNYGYTF TGTGCCAGCAGCTTAGGGTGGGCCTCCAACTATGGCTACACCTTC TRBJ1-2 . . TRBV5-4
CASSFTGTGDGYTF TGCGCCAGCAGCTTTACCGGGACAGGGGATGGCTACACCTTC TRBJ1-2 . TRBD1 TRBV5-1
CASGKVYTEAFF TGTGCTAGTGGGAAGGTATACACTGAAGCTTTCTTT TRBJ1-1 . . TRBV12-5
CAISESGYRETQYF TGTGCCATCAGTGAGTCGGGCTATCGCGAGACCCAGTACTTC TRBJ2-5 . . TRBV10-3
CASSYSGVRPGEAFF TGTGCCAGCAGTTACTCTGGGGTGCGGCCCGGTGAAGCTTTCTTT TRBJ1-1 . . TRBV6-6
CAISDHGQVYNEQFF TGTGCCATCAGTGACCACGGACAGGTTTACAATGAGCAGTTCTTC TRBJ2-1 . TRBD1 TRBV10-3
CASSDPRRSGELFF TGTGCCAGCAGCGACCCCCGGCGATCCGGGGAGCTGTTTTTT TRBJ2-2 . . TRBV5-1
CAWSSRLAGGIETQYF TGTGCCTGGAGCTCCCGTCTAGCGGGAGGGATAGAGACCCAGTACTTC TRBJ2-5 . TRBD2 TRBV30
CASSLVQGDYGYTF TGTGCCAGCAGTTTAGTGCAGGGCGACTATGGCTACACCTTC TRBJ1-2 once . TRBV28
CASSLEAGSNQPQHF TGTGCCAGCAGCTTAGAGGCGGGGAGCAATCAGCCCCAGCATTTT TRBJ1-5 . . TRBV7-2
CASSLAHNQGETQYF TGTGCCAGCAGCTTAGCCCACAATCAGGGGGAGACCCAGTACTTC TRBJ2-5 . . TRBV11-3
CASRWRAGGEAFF TGTGCCAGCAGGTGGAGAGCGGGGGGTGAAGCTTTCTTT TRBJ1-1 . . TRBV6-6
CATSRGGNTGELFF TGTGCCACCAGCAGGGGCGGGAACACCGGGGAGCTGTTTTTT TRBJ2-2 . . TRBV15
CASSEIQGDEKLFF TGTGCCAGCAGTGAAATACAGGGGGACGAAAAACTGTTTTTT TRBJ1-4 once TRBD1 TRBV2
CAIREGAQREQFF TGTGCCATCAGGGAGGGGGCGCAACGGGAGCAGTTCTTC TRBJ2-1 . . TRBV10-3
CASNPTGLRYNEQFF TGTGCCAGTAACCCGACAGGGTTGAGATACAATGAGCAGTTCTTC TRBJ2-1 . TRBD1 TRBV19
CASKSGDYNEQFF TGTGCCAGCAAGAGCGGGGACTACAATGAGCAGTTCTTC TRBJ2-1 . TRBD2 TRBV25-1
CASSPGTGSNSPLHF TGTGCCAGCTCACCCGGGACAGGCTCTAATTCACCCCTCCACTTT TRBJ1-6 . TRBD1 TRBV18
CASSFNPGNEQFF TGCGCCAGCAGCTTTAATCCCGGCAATGAGCAGTTCTTC TRBJ2-1 . . TRBV5-1
CASSGGAKETQYF TGTGCCAGCAGTGGCGGGGCCAAAGAGACCCAGTACTTC TRBJ2-5 . . TRBV9
CASSALQGKETQYF TGTGCCAGCAGCGCCCTACAGGGTAAAGAGACCCAGTACTTC TRBJ2-5 . . TRBV9